A single sample is the source of the 16 T cell receptor beta chains below, sequenced in a study of neurological immune-mediated disorders. TCRdb used MiXCR to reprocess the 5' RACE reads, holding one entry per CDR3 protein. The sample includes more than 45,000 distinct CDR3 sequences, around 3.5% of them seen just once. The sample taken for sequencing was PBMCs. These TCRs come from a woman in her 30s with multiple sclerosis.

Only a few counts were recorded for this clonotype. Relative to the germline gene, one junction end is altered; a read error may explain this. The chain uses TRBV7-2 and TRBJ1-5; D uncertain. The CDR3 runs to 14 residues. The V gene's germline CDR1 is SGHTA and CDR2 FQGNSA. This CDR3 reads CASSLTPYNQPQNF. The CDR3 nucleotides read TGTGCCAGCAGCTTAACCCCCTACAATCAGCCCCAGAATTTT.

This clonotype has a count of ten or more. The chain links TRBV11-2 to TRBJ2-5; D unclear. V was pared by 5 bases and J by 5 bases, with 21 bases between. This CDR3 has 16 residues. The germline V gene has CDR1 SGHAT and CDR2 FQNNGV. CDR3 residues: CASSLGSGPHGETQYF. CDR3 in DNA: TGTGCCAGCAGCCTGGGTAGTGGACCCCACGGGGAGACCCAGTACTTC.

At least ten counts were recorded for this clonotype. The chain couples TRBV20-1 to TRBJ2-6; 10 bases line up with TRBD2. J lost 1 base, V lost 4 bases, and 4 bases had no gene match. This CDR3 region has 16 residues. Germline assignment: CDR1 DFQATT and CDR2 SNEGSKA (reference sequence). The CDR3 nucleotides read TGCAGTGCTACTAGCGGGGGCCGATCTGGGGCCAACGTCCTGACTTTC. Translated: CSATSGGRSGANVLTF.

The sample holds many counts of this clonotype. Germline and junction disagree at one end, which may indicate a read error. The V gene is TRBV5-5, the J gene TRBJ1-6; D may be TRBD1 (6 bases). CDR3 length: 15 residues. Looked up from germline, CDR1 is SGHKS and CDR2 is YYEKEE (reference sequence). CDR3 region: CASSYSDRPNSPLNF. DNA for the CDR3: TGTGCCAGCAGCTACTCGGACAGACCTAATTCACCCCTCAACTTT.

Only a few counts were recorded for this clonotype. The chain is built from TRBV5-1 and TRBJ2-5, with 10 positions matching TRBD1. This CDR3 is 16 amino acids long. The J segment lost 5 bases and the V segment lost 4 bases, leaving 11 bases of the junction unmatched. Looked up from germline, CDR1 is SGHRS and CDR2 is YFSETQ. CDR3 in amino acids: CASSSPGTGAPETQYF. In nucleotides, the CDR3 is TGCGCCAGCAGCAGCCCCGGGACAGGGGCCCCCGAGACCCAGTACTTC.

This clonotype has ten or more counts. This rearrangement joins TRBV7-8 to TRBJ1-2; 9 bases align to TRBD1. CDR1 and CDR2 from the germline V gene are SGHVS and FQNEAQ. V lost 5 bases to trimming and J lost 7 bases; unmatched junction nucleotides: 11. The CDR3 is 15 amino acids. CDR3 region: CASSPAGTGTRGYTF. CDR3 nucleotide sequence: TGTGCCAGCAGCCCCGCCGGGACAGGGACTCGTGGCTACACCTTC.

This clonotype was counted only a few times. DNA of the CDR3: TGTGCCAGCACTAACAGGATCTACGAGCAGTACTTC. Protein: CASTNRIYEQYF. The chain couples TRBV28 to TRBJ2-7, with a tentative D call TRBD1 (5 bases). There are 12 residues in the CDR3. In germline, CDR1 is MDHEN, CDR2 SYDVKM. V gave up 7 bases and J gave up 3 bases, with 10 bases separating them.

In its sample, this clonotype was seen a few times. The CDR3 region has the DNA TGTGCCTGGGGGACTAGCGGGACCACAGATACGCAGTATTTT. Its protein is CAWGTSGTTDTQYF. The chain has TRBV30 and TRBJ2-3, with TRBD2 matching over 13 bases. Germline CDR1 GTSNPN, CDR2 SVGIG (reference sequence). The ends lost 5 bases at V and 2 bases at J; junction bases unmatched: 1. The CDR3 totals 14 residues.

This clonotype was counted ten times or more. The chain joins TRBV10-3 to TRBJ1-2; D may be TRBD1 (5 bases). V was shortened by 8 bases and J by 8 bases, with 12 bases between the two germline ends. Germline-derived CDR1 and CDR2 are ENHRY and SYGVKD. The CDR3 has 11 residues. This CDR3 is CAIGPGLGYTF. CDR3 coding DNA: TGTGCCATCGGTCCAGGGCTGGGCTACACCTTC.

Regarding this clonotype: Compared with germline, one end of the junction differs, possibly owing to a read error. V gene TRBV2 combines with J gene TRBJ1-5; 7 bases align to TRBD1. The CDR3 sequence is 14 residues long. Germline V CDR1 and CDR2: SNHLY, FYNNEI. CDR3 sequence reads: CASSYGTVNQPQNF. The CDR3 nucleotides read TGTGCCAGCAGCTACGGGACAGTCAATCAGCCCCAGAATTTT.

There are many counts of this clonotype. The V gene is TRBV29-1, the J gene TRBJ2-2; D assignment may be TRBD1 or TRBD2 (5 bases each). V was shortened by 3 bases and J by 6 bases, with 5 bases between the two germline ends. The germline V gene has CDR1 SQVTM and CDR2 ANQGSEA. The length of the CDR3 is 11 residues. The CDR3 DNA is TGCAGCGTTGAGGGGGCCGGGGAGCTGTTTTTT. It specifies CSVEGAGELFF.

This clonotype has a count of ten or more. The chain recombines TRBV7-2 with TRBJ2-2, with D possibly TRBD1 on 6 matching bases. Trimming took off 3 bases at V and 1 base at J, with 9 bases between the two ends. The germline V gene has CDR1 SGHTA and CDR2 FQGNSA. The CDR3 is made up of 15 amino acids. The CDR3 DNA sequence: TGTGCCAGCAGCTTCGGACAGAAGAACACCGGGGAGCTGTTTTTT. Protein product: CASSFGQKNTGELFF.

This clonotype appeared many times. The chain is built from TRBV5-5 and TRBJ2-4; no clear D. V gave up 0 bases and J gave up 1 base, with 5 bases separating them. The CDR3 length is 14 residues. Germline-derived CDR1 and CDR2 are SGHKS and YYEKEE (reference sequence). Here the CDR3 DNA reads TGTGCCAGCAGCTTGGTTTTGGCCAAAAACATTCAGTACTTC. It codes for CASSLVLAKNIQYF.

This clonotype was detected ten times or more. The genes are TRBV11-1 and TRBJ2-1; TRBD1 might be the D (5 bases). The CDR3 contains 13 residues. Germline CDR1 reads SGHAT; CDR2 reads FQDESV (reference sequence). Trimming pared 1 base from V and 10 bases from J, leaving 11 bases between. CDR3 DNA sequence: TGTGCCAGCAGCTTAGAAGGGGCAACCGAGCAGTTCTTC. Translated, it gives CASSLEGATEQFF.

In this sample, this clonotype turned up many times. This sequence joins TRBV5-1 and TRBJ2-1, with 11 positions matching TRBD2. The V gene end was trimmed by 4 bases and the J gene end by 0 bases; junction bases not matched to a gene: 6. Germline CDR1 SGHRS, CDR2 YFSETQ. The CDR3 extends over 17 amino acids. This chain's CDR3 is CASSPSGGLGSYNEQFF. The CDR3, as DNA: TGCGCCAGCAGCCCTAGCGGGGGGCTGGGCTCCTACAATGAGCAGTTCTTC.

This clonotype occurred many times. The chain combines TRBV18 with TRBJ2-7; perhaps TRBD2 as D (5 bases). V was clipped by 3 bases and J by 7 bases, with 10 bases between them. The CDR3 sequence is 12 residues long. Germline assignment: CDR1 KGHSH and CDR2 LQKENI. CDR3 DNA sequence: TGTGCCAGCTCACCGGAGGTGTGGGAGCAGTACTTC. Translating gives CASSPEVWEQYF. Filled out from reference TRBV18 and TRBJ2-7, the complete variable domain reads NAGVMQNPRHLVRRRGQEARLRCSPMKGHSHVYWYRQLPEEGLKFMVYLQKENIIDESGMPKERFSAEFPKEGPSILRIQQVVRGDSAAYFCASSPEVWEQYFGPGTRLTVT.